Listed below are T cell receptor beta chains from one sample, sequenced in a study of shared clonotypes between healthy human individuals. Generated by immunoSEQ multiplex PCR, the TCRdb table keeps only in-frame clones and is missing some. The sample includes some 1.5 million clones, 98% of them seen just once. Sample: naive CD4+ T cells sorted from blood. All receptors derive from a man aged 25-40 years in good health. The CDR3 runs from the conserved cysteine through the conserved F or W. D genes are given only for firm matches. Size values are once, few and many counts, or a class for expanded clones, and some rows have none.

NA,TRBV7-9,once,TRBJ2-7,TGTGCCAGCAGCTTTGGGCGGGACTCCGGCTACGAGCAGTACTTC,CASSFGRDSGYEQYF
NA,TRBV7-8,NA,TRBJ2-7,TGTGCCAGCAGCTTAGGGTCACCAAGTAGGTACGAGCAGTACTTC,CASSLGSPSRYEQYF
TRBD1,TRBV19,NA,TRBJ2-5,TGTGCCAGTACCGGGACAGGCCGAAAGACCCAGTACTTC,CASTGTGRKTQYF
NA,TRBV30,once,TRBJ1-1,TGTGCCTGGAGTCCACAGGTCTTTAAGAACACTGAAGCTTTCTTT,CAWSPQVFKNTEAFF
NA,TRBV7-8,NA,TRBJ2-2,TGTGCCAGCAGCTCGACCCAATTTTTGGGGGAGGCGAACACCGGGGAGCTGTTTTTT,CASSSTQFLGEANTGELFF
TRBD2,TRBV28,NA,TRBJ2-1,TGTGCCAGCACCGGAGCGGGAGGGCCGTACAATGAGCAGTTCTTC,CASTGAGGPYNEQFF
NA,TRBV28,NA,TRBJ2-7,TGTGCCAGCAGTTTAAGGCAGCGCGAGCAGTACTTC,CASSLRQREQYF
NA,TRBV7-2,NA,TRBJ1-2,TGTGCCAGCAGCCTAGATTTCGGCGGGATAGATGGCTACACCTTC,CASSLDFGGIDGYTF
NA,TRBV6-6,NA,TRBJ2-7,TGTGCCAGCAGCCCAAGGAGGGAAGGCGAGCAGTACTTC,CASSPRREGEQYF
TRBD1,TRBV19,once,TRBJ2-6,TGTGCCAGTAGTCCGTTGACAGGGTTAGGTTCTGGGGCCAACGTCCTGACTTTC,CASSPLTGLGSGANVLTF
NA,TRBV18,NA,TRBJ1-2,TGTGCCAGCTCACCCCCCGGCGATGGCTACACCTTC,CASSPPGDGYTF
NA,TRBV21-1,NA,TRBJ1-5,TGTGCCAGCAGCCTCCCCAGCCCAGGGGATCAGCCCCAGCATTTT,CASSLPSPGDQPQHF
TRBD2,TRBV7-9,once,TRBJ2-5,TGTGCCTCTAGCGGGAGGAATCGAGTTGTAGAGACCCAGTACTTC,CASSGRNRVVETQYF
NA,TRBV5-1,NA,TRBJ1-2,TGCGCCAGCAGCTTGGCACAGGGCGGCGCTGGCTACACCTTC,CASSLAQGGAGYTF
NA,TRBV7-2,NA,TRBJ2-7,TGTGCCAGCAGTCAGGCGAGCGGAACCTCCTGGGGGGAGCAGTACTTC,CASSQASGTSWGEQYF
NA,TRBV6-6,once,TRBJ2-4,TGTGCCACCCAGGGGGGCGCCAAAAACATTCAGTACTTC,CATQGGAKNIQYF
NA,TRBV7-2,NA,TRBJ2-7,TGTGCCAGCAGCGCGCCGCCTTGGGGATTCTACGAGCAGTACTTC,CASSAPPWGFYEQYF
NA,TRBV10-1,NA,TRBJ2-3,TGCGCCAGCTCTCGGGAGTCCACAGATACGCAGTATTTT,CASSRESTDTQYF
NA,TRBV6-5,NA,TRBJ1-5,TGTGCCAGCAGTCCGCGCGGGTGGGCCAATCAGCCCCAGCATTTT,CASSPRGWANQPQHF
NA,TRBV5-5,once,TRBJ2-7,TGTGCCAGCAGCTTGCAAGGGAGCTCCTACGAGCAGTACTTC,CASSLQGSSYEQYF
NA,TRBV20-1,NA,TRBJ2-7,TGCAGTGCTGCAACTAAGGAGCAGTACTTC,CSAATKEQYF
TRBD1,TRBV5-6,NA,TRBJ1-5,TGTGCCAGCAGCGCTGACAGGGACGATCAGCCCCAGCATTTT,CASSADRDDQPQHF
NA,TRBV25-1,once,TRBJ1-2,TGTGCCAGCAGTGATGGGCGGATCTATGGCTACACCTTC,CASSDGRIYGYTF
TRBD2,TRBV7-8,NA,TRBJ2-7,TGTGCCAGCGCCCGGAGGGAGGCTAGCGGGATAAACGAGCAGTACTTC,CASARREASGINEQYF
NA,TRBV7-6,NA,TRBJ1-4,TGTGCCAGCAGCCTCGGGCTGGCGCCTAATGAAAAACTGTTTTTT,CASSLGLAPNEKLFF
NA,TRBV11-1,NA,TRBJ2-7,TGTGCCAGCAGCTTAAATCCGACAGGGAGGTCCGAGCAGTACTTC,CASSLNPTGRSEQYF
TRBD2,TRBV6-5,NA,TRBJ2-2,TGTGCCAGCAGTTACTTCTTAGCGGGAGATATCGGGGAGCTGTTTTTT,CASSYFLAGDIGELFF
NA,TRBV18,NA,TRBJ2-2,TGTGCCAGCTCTATCCAGCGAGACGCGAACACCGGGGAGCTGTTTTTT,CASSIQRDANTGELFF
TRBD1,TRBV7-9,NA,TRBJ2-1,TGTGCCAGCAGCCCGACTCGGGACAGGCAGGGTGGTGGTGAGCAGTTCTTC,CASSPTRDRQGGGEQFF